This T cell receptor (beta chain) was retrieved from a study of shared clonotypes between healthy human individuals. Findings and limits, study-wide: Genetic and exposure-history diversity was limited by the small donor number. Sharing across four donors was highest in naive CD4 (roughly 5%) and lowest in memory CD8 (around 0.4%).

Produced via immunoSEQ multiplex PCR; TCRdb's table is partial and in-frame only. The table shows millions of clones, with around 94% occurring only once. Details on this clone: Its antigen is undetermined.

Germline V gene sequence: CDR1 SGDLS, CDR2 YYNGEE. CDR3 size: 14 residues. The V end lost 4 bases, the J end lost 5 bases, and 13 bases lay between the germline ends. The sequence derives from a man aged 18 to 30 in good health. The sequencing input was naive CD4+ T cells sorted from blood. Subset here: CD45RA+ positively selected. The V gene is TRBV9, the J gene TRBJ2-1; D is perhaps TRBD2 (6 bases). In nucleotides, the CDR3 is TGTGCCAGCAGCCCCCCGGGACTCAACAATGAGCAGTTCTTC. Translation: CASSPPGLNNEQFF. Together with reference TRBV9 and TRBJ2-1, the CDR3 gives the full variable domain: DSGVTQTPKHLITATGQRVTLRCSPRSGDLSVYWYQQSLDQGLQFLIQYYNGEERAKGNILERFSAQQFPDLHSELNLSSLELGDSALYFCASSPPGLNNEQFFGPGTRLTVL.